Detailed here is one TCR beta chain. A read error may produce the germline difference seen at one junction end. The sample is drawn from a study of T cell changes during pregnancy in multiple sclerosis. TCRdb keeps only in-frame clones here, not all; method: immunoSEQ multiplex PCR. The data contain 58,000 or so clones, less than 95% of them singletons. Germline V gene data show CDR1 as SSHAT and CDR2 as FNYEAQ (reference sequence). This CDR3 is built from 15 residues. The receptor was isolated from a female donor in good health, enrolled as a control in a pregnancy study. This specimen consisted of peripheral blood, obtained in the first trimester of pregnancy. The rearrangement links TRBV7-7 to TRBJ2-1, with 10 nucleotides matching TRBD2. The CDR3 nucleotides read TGTGCTAGCAGCTCCGGGACTAGCGTCGTCAATGAGCAGTTCTTC. Residues: CASSSGTSVVNEQFF.